The T cell receptor (beta chain) described here comes from a study of blood T cell repertoires in COVID-19. Across the whole study: Sites in the United States, Italy and Spain provided acute and convalescent COVID-19 samples. Sources were T cells, B-cell-depleted T cells, or PBMCs; the material itself was cDNA or gDNA.

As originally analysed: It was from reference gene primer amplification that nucleated cell counts were estimated. TCRdb's table, derived via immunoSEQ multiplex PCR, lists solely in-frame clones and lacks some. The V and J calls and clone size come from that table; D and trimming were worked out from the DNA. This sample has about 190,000 clones, with roughly 80% found just once. In germline, CDR1 is LGHDT, CDR2 YNNKEL (reference sequence). The CDR3 loop spans 15 amino acids. The V end lost 2 bases, the J end lost 5 bases, and 12 bases lay between the germline ends. Sequencing was done on a sample of peripheral blood. The clonotype originates from a human donor in a cohort sampled during active COVID-19. The chain combines TRBV3-1 (or the pseudogene TRBV3-2) with TRBJ2-2, with D possibly TRBD1 on 5 matching bases. In DNA, the CDR3 is TGTGCCAGCAGCCAACCCACTGGACATACCGGGGAGCTGTTTTTT. Translated: CASSQPTGHTGELFF.